These T cell receptor beta chains were read from a single sample in a study of control samples from healthy donors and cancer patients. Using immunoSEQ multiplex PCR, the repertoire was profiled, and TCRdb retains in-frame clones only, with some absent. Of around 250,000 clones in the sample, approximately 80% were seen once. The sample comprised PBMCs. These receptors all stem from a woman aged 55-69 years with lung cancer. CDR3s include the opening cysteine and the closing phenylalanine or tryptophan. A D gene is named only where the DNA matches it firmly.

CDR3	DNA	J	D	V
CASSEGARVQHF	TGTGCCAGCAGTGAAGGTGCCAGGGTCCAGCATTTT	TRBJ1-5	.	TRBV6-1
CASSPPIGTGGEEQYF	TGCGCCAGCAGCCCTCCCATCGGGACTGGGGGAGAAGAGCAGTACTTC	TRBJ2-7	.	TRBV5-1
CASRNRGLAGYTF	TGTGCCAGCAGGAACAGGGGGTTGGCTGGCTACACCTTC	TRBJ1-2	TRBD1	TRBV27
CASSISSNQPQHF	TGTGCCAGTAGTATCAGTAGCAATCAGCCCCAGCATTTT	TRBJ1-5	.	TRBV19
CASSSPPWDAIYF	TGTGCCAGCAGCTCCCCCCCATGGGACGCCATATATTTT	TRBJ1-3	.	TRBV7-3
CASSLDGNNSPLHF	TGTGCCAGCAGCTTAGACGGCAATAATTCACCCCTCCACTTT	TRBJ1-6	.	TRBV7-9
CASTQRRDAGELFF	TGTGCCAGCACCCAGAGGAGGGATGCCGGGGAGCTGTTTTTT	TRBJ2-2	.	TRBV6-5
CASSPLLRGKSEQFF	TGTGCCAGCAGTCCGCTTCTTCGAGGGAAGAGTGAGCAGTTCTTC	TRBJ2-1	.	TRBV28
CASSLELPLGASGRSYEQYF	TGTGCCAGCAGCTTAGAATTGCCCTTGGGGGCTAGCGGGAGATCCTACGAGCAGTACTTC	TRBJ2-7	TRBD2	TRBV7-6
CASSLGTGGYAGNTIYF	TGTGCCAGCAGCTTAGGGACAGGGGGGTATGCTGGAAACACCATATATTTT	TRBJ1-3	TRBD1	TRBV7-6
CASSPGAWGGNTGELFF	TGTGCCAGCAGCCCTGGTGCCTGGGGGGGGAACACCGGGGAGCTGTTTTTT	TRBJ2-2	TRBD2	TRBV4-2
CASSPTQGDQPQHF	TGTGCCAGCTCACCTACTCAAGGAGATCAGCCCCAGCATTTT	TRBJ1-5	.	TRBV18
CASSPPMGTGNTIYF	TGTGCCAGCTCACCTCCGATGGGAACTGGAAACACCATATATTTT	TRBJ1-3	.	TRBV18
CASSPRALTANNSPLHF	TGTGCCAGCAGCCCTCGAGCCCTGACAGCCAATAATTCACCCCTCCACTTT	TRBJ1-6	.	TRBV7-9